Shown below are 25 T cell receptor beta chains from a single sample sequenced in a study of blood T cell repertoires in COVID-19 (dated by TCRdb to about 2020). Library preparation used the immunoSEQ multiplex PCR assay. TCRdb holds this immuneACCESS table with in-frame rearrangements only. Some clones are missing; in checked studies, unresolved V genes explain under half, and the rest has no known cause. For this sample the table gives approximately 140,000 clones, of which approximately 80% were detected only once. In total, the top ten clones hold 35% to 45% of the sample. Sequencing was done on a sample of peripheral blood. These TCRs come from a human donor in a cohort sampled during active COVID-19.

The J gene is TRBJ2-2, the V gene TRBV7-9; 7 bases map to TRBD2. This CDR3 has 14 residues. Unmatched junction bases numbered 4, after V lost 4 bases and J lost 5 bases. From germline, CDR1 is SEHNR and CDR2 FQNEAQ (reference sequence). CDR3 in DNA: TGTGCCAGCAGCTGGGGGGGAAAGACCGGGGAGCTGTTTTTT. Its protein is CASSWGGKTGELFF.

The CDR3 sequence is CASSRIPGQGTDTQYF. CDR3 coding DNA: TGTGCCAGCAGCCGCATCCCGGGACAGGGGACAGATACGCAGTATTTT. The chain recombines TRBV3-1 (or the pseudogene TRBV3-2) with TRBJ2-3; 10 nucleotides agree with TRBD1. Looked up from germline, CDR1 is LGHDT and CDR2 is YNNKEL (reference sequence). Trimming removed 4 bases from V and 3 bases from J; junction bases left unmatched: 7. The CDR3 sequence is 16 residues long.

This clone was detected once. This chain connects TRBV5-4 to TRBJ2-7; TRBD2 matches 14 bases. This CDR3 has 19 amino acids. Germline CDR1 is SGHNT and CDR2 is YYREEE (reference sequence). The ends lost 0 bases at V and 6 bases at J; junction bases unmatched: 14. CDR3 bases: TGTGCCAGCAGCTTGGCCGGGACTAGCGGGGGCCCCGGCCAGTCCGAGCAGTACTTC. Translating gives CASSLAGTSGGPGQSEQYF.

CDR3 residues: CASRPARIRQGAYTEAFF. The CDR3 DNA reads as TGTGCCAGCAGACCGGCCCGGATTAGACAGGGGGCTTACACTGAAGCTTTCTTT. This sequence joins TRBV7-2 and TRBJ1-1, with TRBD1 identical over 10 bases. The CDR3 sequence is 18 residues long. V lost 6 bases and J lost 3; bases outside the gene matches: 16. Per the germline V gene, CDR1 is SGHTA and CDR2 is FQGNSA.

The chain carries TRBV28 and TRBJ1-2; 7 bases fit TRBD1. This CDR3 has 15 residues. V lost 5 bases, J lost 1 base, and 7 bases stayed unmatched. Germline V gives CDR1 MDHEN, CDR2 SYDVKM. CDR3 nucleotide sequence: TGTGCCAGCAGTGGGATGGACAGGCTTAACTATGGCTACACCTTC. Protein sequence: CASSGMDRLNYGYTF.

The chain links TRBV11-3 to TRBJ1-4; 8 bases are a match to TRBD1. The CDR3 consists of 15 residues. Germline CDR1 and CDR2: SGHNT and YENEEA. V shed 5 bases and J 5 bases; nucleotides not matched to a gene: 7. CDR3 residues: CASSVRTGRNEKLFF. Here the CDR3 DNA reads TGTGCCAGCAGCGTCCGGACAGGGAGAAATGAAAAACTGTTTTTT.

CDR3 coding DNA: TGTGCCAGCAGCCCTCGTCCAGGGTCAAACTATGGCTACACCTTC. Amino acid sequence: CASSPRPGSNYGYTF. This sequence joins TRBV7-2 and TRBJ1-2, with a weak D call TRBD1 (5 bases). From germline, CDR1 is SGHTA and CDR2 FQGNSA. There are 15 residues in the CDR3. V gave up 5 bases and J gave up 2 bases, with 15 bases separating them. The full variable domain, completed using reference TRBV7-2 and TRBJ1-2, is GAGVSQSPSNKVTEKGKDVELRCDPISGHTALYWYRQSLGQGLEFLIYFQGNSAPDKSGLPSDRFSAERTGGSVSTLTIQRTQQEDSAVYLCASSPRPGSNYGYTFGSGTRLTVV.

This chain joins TRBV12-3 or TRBV12-4 and TRBJ1-2; no definite D call. The CDR3 has 12 amino acids. V gave up 5 bases and J gave up 4 bases, with 8 bases separating them. CDR3 region: CASSKESYGYTF. The CDR3 DNA sequence: TGTGCCAGCAGTAAAGAGAGCTATGGCTACACCTTC.

This chain joins TRBV6-1 and TRBJ1-2; TRBD1 agrees at 9 bases. Germline V gives CDR1 MNHNS, CDR2 SASEGT. Trimming at V came to 0 bases and at J to 8 bases, leaving 7 bases not matched to a gene. CDR3 length: 15 residues. CDR3 protein: CASSEAPQGARGYTF. The CDR3, as DNA: TGTGCCAGCAGTGAAGCACCACAGGGGGCGCGAGGCTACACCTTC.

This clone was detected only once. The chain is built from TRBV5-4 and TRBJ2-1; 9 nucleotides align to TRBD1. Germline loops: CDR1 SGHNT, CDR2 YYREEE (reference sequence). This CDR3 comprises 15 residues. V gave up 5 bases and J gave up 6 bases; unmatched junction bases: 9. CDR3 coding DNA: TGTGCCAGCAGTACGGGACAGGGCCCCTTCAATGAGCAGTTCTTC. Encoded protein: CASSTGQGPFNEQFF.

This clone was detected once. The chain joins TRBV5-1 to TRBJ1-5; D ambiguous. CDR3 length equals 14 residues. The V and J ends lost 4 bases and 4 bases respectively, with 12 bases between them. Per the germline V gene, CDR1 is SGHRS and CDR2 is YFSETQ. This CDR3 is CASSPSPGNQPQHF. In DNA form, the CDR3 reads TGCGCCAGCAGCCCCTCCCCGGGGAATCAGCCCCAGCATTTT. The variable domain in full, completed from reference TRBV5-1 and TRBJ1-5, reads KAGVTQTPRYLIKTRGQQVTLSCSPISGHRSVSWYQQTPGQGLQFLFEYFSETQRNKGNFPGRFSGRQFSNSRSEMNVSTLELGDSALYLCASSPSPGNQPQHFGDGTRLSIL.

V is TRBV5-5 and J is TRBJ2-3, with 14 bases matching TRBD2. Germline CDR1 and CDR2: SGHKS and YYEKEE (reference sequence). The CDR3 covers 17 residues. Trimming took 4 bases from V and 0 from J; bases not matched to a gene: 4. The CDR3 nucleotides read TGTGCCAGCAGCGCCCGACTAGCGGGGGGGAGCACAGATACGCAGTATTTT. It codes for CASSARLAGGSTDTQYF.

This clone was counted ten times or more. This chain connects TRBV12-3 or TRBV12-4 to TRBJ1-2; TRBD1 agrees at 9 bases. The CDR3 has 13 residues. V gave up 6 bases and J gave up 8 bases; unmatched junction bases: 7. CDR3 residues: CASRPTGGWGYTF. In DNA form, the CDR3 reads TGTGCCAGCAGACCTACAGGGGGCTGGGGCTACACCTTC.

The CDR3 nucleotides read TGTGCCAGTAGTACACCGGGACAGGGAAGTCACTACGAGCAGTACTTC. Its translation is CASSTPGQGSHYEQYF. The V gene is TRBV19, the J gene TRBJ2-7; TRBD1 matches 9 bases. Germline V CDR1 and CDR2: LNHDA, SQIVND (reference sequence). With 4 bases clipped from V and 3 bases from J, the junction kept 10 bases outside the gene matches. The CDR3 is 16 amino acids. Filled out from reference TRBV19 and TRBJ2-7, the complete variable domain reads DGGITQSPKYLFRKEGQNVTLSCEQNLNHDAMYWYRQDPGQGLRLIYYSQIVNDFQKGDIAEGYSVSREKKESFPLTVTSAQKNPTAFYLCASSTPGQGSHYEQYFGPGTRLTVT.

This clone showed up just once. The chain carries TRBV2 and TRBJ1-2; 9 bases map to TRBD1. The CDR3 contains 14 residues. Germline CDR1 is SNHLY and CDR2 is FYNNEI. Trimming took 6 bases from V and 4 from J; bases not matched to a gene: 6. CDR3: CASSEPGQGYGYTF. For the CDR3, the DNA is TGTGCCAGCAGCGAACCGGGACAGGGCTATGGCTACACCTTC.

J is TRBJ2-3 and V is TRBV10-3; TRBD2 matches 8 bases. Germline CDR1 ENHRY, CDR2 SYGVKD. V gave up 10 bases and J gave up 3 bases; unmatched junction bases: 6. The CDR3 consists of 13 residues. For the CDR3, the DNA is TGTGCCAAGAGGACTAGCCTAACAGATACGCAGTATTTT. As protein: CAKRTSLTDTQYF.

The chain is built from TRBV18 and TRBJ1-5; TRBD1 matches 7 bases. Germline V gene lookup returns CDR1 KGHSH and CDR2 LQKENI. The CDR3 has 14 amino acids. The V gene end was trimmed by 2 bases and the J gene end by 4 bases; junction bases not matched to a gene: 2. CDR3 in amino acids: CASSPGTENQPQHF. The CDR3 DNA is TGTGCCAGCTCACCAGGGACAGAGAATCAGCCCCAGCATTTT.

This clone was seen a handful of times. The gene calls are TRBV3-1 (or the pseudogene TRBV3-2) and TRBJ2-2; D is unresolved. This CDR3 is 14 amino acids long. V lost 0 bases to trimming and J lost 3 bases, with 5 bases between them. Per germline, CDR1 LGHDT and CDR2 YNNKEL (reference sequence). CDR3 bases: TGTGCCAGCAGCCAAGATAGATACACCGGGGAGCTGTTTTTT. Translation: CASSQDRYTGELFF.

Comments on this clone: Relative to the germline gene, one junction end is altered; a read error may explain this. The chain carries TRBV5-6 and TRBJ1-2, with 8 bases matching TRBD1. The germline V gene has CDR1 SGHDT and CDR2 YYEEEE. This CDR3 contains 12 residues. As DNA, the CDR3 is TGTGCCAGCAGCTTGGGGCAGGGGGCTGCTCGCTTC. It codes for CASSLGQGAARF.

The chain recombines TRBV28 with TRBJ2-1; tentatively, D is TRBD1 (6 bases). Germline V lookup: CDR1 MDHEN, CDR2 SYDVKM. The CDR3 is made up of 13 amino acids. V was shortened by 2 bases and J by 13 bases, with 15 bases between the two germline ends. CDR3 sequence (DNA): TGTGCCAGCAGTTTACTAGGGGGACCCAACCAGTTCTTC. Its protein is CASSLLGGPNQFF.

The genes are TRBV10-2 and TRBJ1-4; the D gene is possibly TRBD1 (6 bases). Germline-derived CDR1 and CDR2 are WSHSY and SAAADI. V was trimmed by 6 bases and J by 2 bases, leaving 10 bases between them. This CDR3 is 14 amino acids long. The CDR3 bases are TGCGCCAGCAGAAAGGGGGGGACTAATGAAAAACTGTTTTTT. Protein: CASRKGGTNEKLFF.

This clone has just one count. J is TRBJ1-1 and V is TRBV7-2, with 7 positions matching TRBD1. The CDR3 extends over 16 amino acids. J lost 3 bases, V lost 5 bases, and 12 bases had no gene match. The germline gives CDR1 SGHTA, CDR2 FQGNSA. Here the CDR3 DNA reads TGTGCCAGCAGCACACACCATACAGGGGCCTACACTGAAGCTTTCTTT. It yields the protein CASSTHHTGAYTEAFF.

This clone was recorded at least ten times. CDR3 loop: CASSLPRGPADTQYF. The CDR3 coding sequence is TGTGCCAGCAGCCTCCCGAGGGGGCCCGCAGATACGCAGTATTTT. The J gene is TRBJ2-3, the V gene TRBV7-9, with TRBD1 matching 7 bases. CDR3 length equals 15 residues. Trimming at V came to 5 bases and at J to 4 bases, leaving 9 bases not matched to a gene. CDR1 and CDR2 from the germline V gene are SEHNR and FQNEAQ (reference sequence).

This clone showed up just a few times. The rearrangement uses TRBV7-6 and TRBJ1-6; D not certain. CDR1 and CDR2 (germline): SGHVS, FNYEAQ. There are 18 residues in the CDR3. V was clipped by 1 base and J by 0 bases, with 13 bases between them. CDR3 sequence (DNA): TGTGCCAGCAGCTTAGTAGCCGATACAAGCTCCTATAATTCACCCCTCCACTTT. Amino acid sequence: CASSLVADTSSYNSPLHF.

The chain joins TRBV19 to TRBJ1-1; D is uncertain. Germline V CDR1 and CDR2: LNHDA, SQIVND (reference sequence). V was shortened by 6 bases and J by 1 base, with 9 bases between the two germline ends. The CDR3 sequence is 13 residues long. CDR3 loop: CASSKEGNTEAFF. The DNA for the CDR3 is TGTGCCAGTAGCAAGGAGGGGAACACTGAAGCTTTCTTT.